Listed below are T cell receptor beta chains from one sample, sequenced in a study of regulatory and conventional T cells in RAG deficiency. Sequenced by immunoSEQ multiplex PCR; TCRdb stores in-frame clones only, minus some. There are about 30,000 clones in the sample; around nine tenths occur only once, and around 0.82% lies in the top ten. These data also featured in a second study, about regulatory T cells.

The specimen was Tregs sorted from blood. Receptors were obtained from a human donor in good health. CDR3s include the opening cysteine and the closing phenylalanine or tryptophan. Fields, in order: J gene, clone size, V gene, D gene, CDR3 protein, CDR3 DNA. A D gene is named only where the DNA matches it firmly. The listing skips clone size in some rows; elsewhere it reads once, few, many or a size class.

j_gene: TRBJ2-7; abundance: -; v_gene: TRBV29-1; d_gene: TRBD1; CDR3aa: CSANRGSYEQYF; CDR3nt: TGCAGCGCCAACAGGGGAAGCTACGAGCAGTACTTC
j_gene: TRBJ2-1; abundance: -; v_gene: TRBV29-1; d_gene: TRBD1; CDR3aa: CSVAGPGTGTKYNEQFF; CDR3nt: TGCAGCGTCGCTGGTCCCGGGACAGGAACAAAGTACAATGAGCAGTTCTTC
j_gene: TRBJ1-1; abundance: -; v_gene: TRBV6-5; d_gene: TRBD1; CDR3aa: CASSNTGGGTEAFF; CDR3nt: TGTGCCAGCAGCAATACAGGGGGGGGCACTGAAGCTTTCTTT
j_gene: TRBJ2-1; abundance: -; v_gene: TRBV28; d_gene: TRBD1; CDR3aa: CASSVLGQGSYNEQFF; CDR3nt: TGTGCCAGCAGTGTTCTAGGACAGGGATCCTACAATGAGCAGTTCTTC
j_gene: TRBJ2-7; abundance: -; v_gene: TRBV19; d_gene: -; CDR3aa: CASRGQAYEQYF; CDR3nt: TGTGCCAGTAGGGGGCAAGCCTACGAGCAGTACTTC
j_gene: TRBJ1-6; abundance: -; v_gene: TRBV5-4; d_gene: -; CDR3aa: CASSLAPTGGAAPPLHF; CDR3nt: TGTGCCAGCAGCTTGGCACCTACGGGAGGGGCTGCTCCACCCCTCCACTTT
j_gene: TRBJ1-6; abundance: -; v_gene: TRBV5-1; d_gene: TRBD1; CDR3aa: CASSLGAGGPGSPLHF; CDR3nt: TGCGCCAGCAGCTTGGGGGCAGGGGGACCGGGTTCACCCCTCCACTTT
j_gene: TRBJ1-2; abundance: once; v_gene: TRBV7-9; d_gene: -; CDR3aa: CASSPDFSRYGYTF; CDR3nt: TGTGCCAGCAGCCCCGATTTTTCTCGGTATGGCTACACCTTC
j_gene: TRBJ2-3; abundance: -; v_gene: TRBV7-2; d_gene: -; CDR3aa: CASSLVFRSTSTDTQYF; CDR3nt: TGTGCCAGCAGCTTAGTCTTTAGATCTACTAGCACAGATACGCAGTATTTT
j_gene: TRBJ2-7; abundance: once; v_gene: TRBV6-1; d_gene: -; CDR3aa: CASSLGRVYEQYF; CDR3nt: TGTGCCAGCAGTCTCGGACGGGTCTACGAGCAGTACTTC
j_gene: TRBJ2-1; abundance: -; v_gene: TRBV7-9; d_gene: -; CDR3aa: CASSLITGYDEQFF; CDR3nt: TGTGCCAGCAGCTTAATAACAGGTTATGATGAGCAGTTCTTC
j_gene: TRBJ2-7; abundance: -; v_gene: TRBV18; d_gene: -; CDR3aa: CASSDRTRSYEQYF; CDR3nt: TGTGCCAGCTCAGATCGGACACGATCCTACGAGCAGTACTTC
j_gene: TRBJ2-3; abundance: -; v_gene: TRBV14; d_gene: TRBD2; CDR3aa: CASSPGLAGFARYAVF; CDR3nt: TGTGCCAGCAGCCCAGGACTAGCGGGCTTTGCAAGATACGCAGTATTT
j_gene: TRBJ2-5; abundance: -; v_gene: TRBV5-5; d_gene: -; CDR3aa: CASSLEARGETQYF; CDR3nt: TGTGCCAGCAGCTTGGAGGCGAGGGGGGAGACCCAGTACTTC
j_gene: TRBJ1-2; abundance: -; v_gene: TRBV10-3; d_gene: -; CDR3aa: CAISVEGLYGYTF; CDR3nt: TGTGCCATCAGTGTTGAAGGGCTCTATGGCTACACCTTC
j_gene: TRBJ1-1; abundance: -; v_gene: TRBV30; d_gene: -; CDR3aa: CAWLLGGKAFF; CDR3nt: TGTGCCTGGCTACTCGGAGGTAAGGCTTTCTTT
j_gene: TRBJ2-7; abundance: -; v_gene: TRBV7-2; d_gene: -; CDR3aa: CASSLDGMRMDEQYF; CDR3nt: TGTGCCAGCAGCTTAGACGGAATGAGGATGGACGAGCAGTACTTC
j_gene: TRBJ2-2; abundance: -; v_gene: TRBV5-5; d_gene: TRBD1; CDR3aa: CASSSRDRGSTGELFF; CDR3nt: TGTGCCAGCAGCTCCCGGGACAGGGGGAGCACCGGGGAGCTGTTTTTT
j_gene: TRBJ2-5; abundance: -; v_gene: TRBV18; d_gene: -; CDR3aa: CASSGETQYF; CDR3nt: TGTGCCAGCTCCGGGGAGACCCAGTACTTC
j_gene: TRBJ1-2; abundance: -; v_gene: TRBV6-5; d_gene: -; CDR3aa: CASSPHTAPYGYTF; CDR3nt: TGTGCCAGCAGTCCACATACAGCACCCTATGGCTACACCTTC